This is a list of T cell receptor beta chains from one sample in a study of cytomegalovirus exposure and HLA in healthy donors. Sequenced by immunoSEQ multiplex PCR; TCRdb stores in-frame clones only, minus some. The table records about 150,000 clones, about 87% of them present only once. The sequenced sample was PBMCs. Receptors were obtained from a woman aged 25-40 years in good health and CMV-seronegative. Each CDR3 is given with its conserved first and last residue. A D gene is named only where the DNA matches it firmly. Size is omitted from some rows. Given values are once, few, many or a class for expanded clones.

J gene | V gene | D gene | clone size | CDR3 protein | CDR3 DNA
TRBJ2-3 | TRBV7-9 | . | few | CASSLFPTGGLARDTQYF | TGTGCCAGCAGCTTATTCCCGACCGGCGGACTGGCCCGGGATACGCAGTATTTT
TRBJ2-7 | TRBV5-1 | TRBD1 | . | CASSLDYGQGADEQYF | TGCGCCAGCAGCTTGGATTACGGACAGGGGGCTGACGAGCAGTACTTC
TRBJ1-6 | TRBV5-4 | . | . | CASSLGGDYNSPLHF | TGTGCCAGCAGCTTGGGGGGGGACTATAATTCACCCCTCCACTTT
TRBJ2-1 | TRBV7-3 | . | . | CASSPGVSYNEQFF | TGTGCCAGCAGCCCGGGGGTCTCCTACAATGAGCAGTTCTTC
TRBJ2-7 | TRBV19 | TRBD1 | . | CASSTPGQVYEQYF | TGTGCCAGTAGTACGCCGGGACAGGTGTACGAGCAGTACTTC
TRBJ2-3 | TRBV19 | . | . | CASSITQGADTQYF | TGTGCCAGTAGTATCACCCAAGGGGCAGATACGCAGTATTTT
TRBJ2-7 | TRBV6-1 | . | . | CASTSRDLAYEQYF | TGTGCCAGCACGAGCCGGGACTTGGCCTACGAGCAGTACTTC
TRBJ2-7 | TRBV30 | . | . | CAWTSGSSPEQYF | TGTGCCTGGACATCAGGTTCTTCACCCGAGCAGTACTTC
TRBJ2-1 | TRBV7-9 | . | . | CASSPDRGWAEQFF | TGTGCCAGCAGTCCGGACAGAGGTTGGGCTGAGCAGTTCTTC
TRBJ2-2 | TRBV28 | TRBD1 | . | CASSAFGQGSSGELFF | TGTGCCAGCAGCGCTTTCGGACAGGGTAGCTCCGGGGAGCTGTTTTTT
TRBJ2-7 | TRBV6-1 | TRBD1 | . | CASGTPQGAPYEQYF | TGTGCCAGCGGTACGCCACAGGGGGCTCCCTACGAGCAGTACTTC
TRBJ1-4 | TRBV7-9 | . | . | CASSLSTGIMQLFF | TGTGCCAGCAGCCTTTCGACAGGAATTATGCAACTGTTTTTT
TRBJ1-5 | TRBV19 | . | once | CASSLDRYSNQPQHF | TGTGCCAGTAGCTTGGACAGATATAGCAATCAGCCCCAGCATTTT
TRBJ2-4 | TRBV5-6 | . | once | CASSWSSAGAWGIQYF | TGTGCCAGCAGCTGGAGCTCCGCGGGCGCCTGGGGCATTCAGTACTTC
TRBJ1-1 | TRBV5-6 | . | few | CASSSLWNTEAFF | TGTGCCAGCAGCTCTTTATGGAACACTGAAGCTTTCTTT
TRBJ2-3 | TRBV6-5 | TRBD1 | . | CASSFRQGTDTQYF | TGTGCCAGCAGTTTCCGACAGGGGACAGATACGCAGTATTTT
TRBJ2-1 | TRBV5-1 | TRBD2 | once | CASSLNLAGGANEQFF | TGCGCCAGCAGCTTGAATTTAGCGGGAGGGGCCAATGAGCAGTTCTTC
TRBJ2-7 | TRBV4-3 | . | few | CASSRETGSYEQYF | TGCGCCAGCAGCCGAGAGACAGGCTCCTACGAGCAGTACTTC
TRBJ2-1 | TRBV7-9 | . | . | CASSLAPDSSPAYNEQFF | TGTGCCAGCAGCTTAGCGCCGGACTCTTCCCCGGCCTACAATGAGCAGTTCTTC
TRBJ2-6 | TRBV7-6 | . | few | CASSLERGRRSSGANVLTF | TGTGCCAGCAGCTTAGAAAGGGGCAGGAGAAGCTCTGGGGCCAACGTCCTGACTTTC
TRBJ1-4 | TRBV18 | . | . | CASSSRQVANEKLFF | TGTGCCAGCTCATCGCGACAGGTTGCTAATGAAAAACTGTTTTTT
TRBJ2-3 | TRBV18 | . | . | CASSPLSSQDTSTDTQYF | TGTGCCAGCTCACCACTGAGTAGCCAGGACACTAGCACAGATACGCAGTATTTT
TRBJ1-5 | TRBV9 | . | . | CASSATGSYQPQHF | TGTGCCAGCAGCGCTACAGGGTCTTATCAGCCCCAGCATTTT